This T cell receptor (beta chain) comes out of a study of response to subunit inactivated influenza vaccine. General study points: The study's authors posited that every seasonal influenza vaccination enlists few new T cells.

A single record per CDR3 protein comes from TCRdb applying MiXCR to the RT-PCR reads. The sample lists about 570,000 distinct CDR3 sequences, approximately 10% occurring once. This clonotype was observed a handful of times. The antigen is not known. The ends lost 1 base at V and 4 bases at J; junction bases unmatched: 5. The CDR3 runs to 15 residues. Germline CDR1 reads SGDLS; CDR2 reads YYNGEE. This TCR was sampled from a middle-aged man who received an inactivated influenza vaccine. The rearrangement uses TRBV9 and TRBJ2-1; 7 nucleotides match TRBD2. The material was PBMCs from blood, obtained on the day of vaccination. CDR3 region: CASSVRAGPYNEQFF. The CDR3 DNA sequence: TGTGCCAGCAGCGTACGAGCGGGACCTTACAATGAGCAGTTCTTC.